These 7 T cell receptor beta chains share one sample of origin, sequenced in a study of T cell responses to AZD1222 COVID-19 vaccine. This table comes from immunoSEQ multiplex PCR, and its TCRdb copy is limited to in-frame clones, with some not included. The sample comprises some 130,000 clones, 90% of which are singletons, and about 7% rests with the top ten. This specimen consisted of peripheral blood, obtained on day 0 of AZD1222 vaccination. The origin of the receptors is an adult in good health.

The chain joins TRBV19 to TRBJ1-2, with TRBD1 matching over 10 bases. Germline values: CDR1 LNHDA, CDR2 SQIVND (reference sequence). The CDR3 contains 14 residues. V dropped 6 bases and J dropped 7; count of bases not matched to a gene: 8. The CDR3, as DNA: TGTGCCAGTAGCTGGACAGGGGGAACCATTGGCTACACCTTC. Encoded protein: CASSWTGGTIGYTF. The whole variable domain, filled in from reference TRBV19 and TRBJ1-2, reads DGGITQSPKYLFRKEGQNVTLSCEQNLNHDAMYWYRQDPGQGLRLIYYSQIVNDFQKGDIAEGYSVSREKKESFPLTVTSAQKNPTAFYLCASSWTGGTIGYTFGSGTRLTVV.

V and J are TRBV19 and TRBJ1-1, with D possibly TRBD1 on 6 matching bases. This CDR3 has 14 amino acids. Germline V lookup: CDR1 LNHDA, CDR2 SQIVND (reference sequence). With 9 bases removed from V and 4 bases from J, the gap between germline ends came to 18 bases. The CDR3 is CASTKRGGGTEAFF. CDR3 coding DNA: TGTGCCAGCACCAAGAGGGGGGGCGGCACTGAAGCTTTCTTT.

The chain is built from TRBV19 and TRBJ1-1; the match to TRBD1 covers 7 bases. The CDR3 is made up of 14 amino acids. Trimming removed 6 bases from V and 3 bases from J; junction bases left unmatched: 7. The V gene's germline CDR1 is LNHDA and CDR2 SQIVND (reference sequence). As DNA, the CDR3 is TGTGCCAGTAGACCTACAGGGGTGGACACTGAAGCTTTCTTT. Protein sequence: CASRPTGVDTEAFF.

This clone is medium-sized within its sample. The chain uses TRBV7-2 and TRBJ1-2, with 7 nucleotides matching TRBD1. Germline CDR1 is SGHTA and CDR2 is FQGNSA. The ends lost 1 base at V and 4 bases at J; junction bases unmatched: 9. CDR3 size: 16 residues. This CDR3 is CASSLVSRGPFYGYTF. In DNA form, the CDR3 reads TGTGCCAGCAGCTTAGTGTCGAGGGGGCCGTTCTATGGCTACACCTTC.

V usage is TRBV28 and J usage is TRBJ1-1, with D perhaps TRBD1 (6 bases). There are 13 residues in the CDR3. Trimming took 6 bases from V and 1 from J, leaving 9 bases between them. Germline CDR1 MDHEN, CDR2 SYDVKM. CDR3 loop: CASRWDKNTEAFF. The CDR3 DNA follows: TGTGCCAGCAGGTGGGACAAGAACACTGAAGCTTTCTTT.

This chain links TRBV11-1 with TRBJ1-1; unclear D gene. CDR1 SGHAT and CDR2 FQDESV come from the germline V gene (reference sequence). V was trimmed by 6 bases and J by 0 bases, leaving 14 bases between them. The CDR3 spans 15 residues. CDR3 sequence (DNA): TGTGCCAGCAGGTGGGGAGTTGAGGTGAACACTGAAGCTTTCTTT. Its protein product is CASRWGVEVNTEAFF.

Here the CDR3 DNA reads TGTGCCAGCAGTTTAGCAGATACGCAGTATTTT. Residues: CASSLADTQYF. The chain couples TRBV27 to TRBJ2-3, with no clear D. Germline values: CDR1 MNHEY, CDR2 SMNVEV (reference sequence). There are 11 residues in the CDR3. Trimming stripped 2 bases from V and 4 bases from J, with 1 base between.